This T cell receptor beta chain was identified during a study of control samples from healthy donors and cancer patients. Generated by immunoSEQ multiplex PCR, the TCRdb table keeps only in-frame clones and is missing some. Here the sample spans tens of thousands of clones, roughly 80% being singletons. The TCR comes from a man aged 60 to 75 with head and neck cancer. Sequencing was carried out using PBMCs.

CDR3 DNA: TGTGCCAGCAGTGCCCTAGGAACAGATACGCAGTATTTT. Protein: CASSALGTDTQYF. The J gene is TRBJ2-3, the V gene TRBV2; D is ambiguous. Germline CDR1 reads SNHLY; CDR2 reads FYNNEI. V lost 4 bases and J lost 3, with 8 bases in between. The length of the CDR3 is 13 residues.